The entry that follows covers one T cell receptor (beta chain) sequence. Its antigen is still unknown. Base qualities are missing; no much larger clone stands one base away. The sample is drawn from a study of blood T cell repertoires in COVID-19 (dated by TCRdb to about 2020). Turning to the overall study: Samples from collaborators originated in the United States, Italy and Spain and spanned both the acute and convalescent phases of COVID-19. Where HLA class I and class II types were available, the types were taken from metadata supplied by the sample provider, not from assay-based typing. Deeply sampled blood TCRbeta repertoires from subjects exposed to, actively infected with, or recovered from COVID-19 were included in the dataset. The prospective study material was composed of cDNA or gDNA derived from T cells, B-cell-depleted T cells, or PBMCs. Samples were obtained from the ongoing ImmuneRACE study (first 160 participants) and from 1,254 subjects provided by 6 global collaborators. The repertoires were released in a freely available public database meant as a resource for research on the immune response to SARS-CoV-2. The sample metadata nearly always contained a de-identified subject ID, COVID-19 status, age in years and sex. What the study reported, not specific to this receptor: Clinical and demographic metadata were provided uncurated, with the amount varying by source and participant.

TCRbeta CDR3 regions were amplified from genomic DNA by means of the immunoSEQ Assay, a bias-controlled multiplex PCR. As for the authors' bioinformatics: The number of nucleated cells in each sample was estimated from the amplification of reference gene primers within the assay. To quantify the absolute abundance of each unique TCRbeta CDR3 rearrangement, sequence reads were collapsed and filtered. For each sample, productive Simpson clonality was calculated as the square root of Simpson's diversity index across productive rearrangements. TCRdb mirrors the immuneACCESS table, restricted to in-frame sequences. Some clones are absent from its copies; in checked studies, under half trace to an unresolved V gene, and the reason for the others is unknown. That table supplies the V and J calls and clone size; D and trimming were determined from the DNA. The sample table holds 250,000 or so clones, of which roughly 85% were seen once. Together, the top ten hold 5% to 7.5% of the sample.

Via the germline V gene, CDR1 is SGHTS and CDR2 YDEGEE. Measured from the cysteine to the phenylalanine, the CDR3 is 16 residues long. CDR3 DNA only is kept here, 48 bases in frame from base 1. Germline trimming amounts to 6 bases on V and 0 bases on J, with 11 as the count of junction bases outside the gene matches. In the prospective study, participants were roughly 18 to 90 years old, resided in fewer than 25 geographic areas of the United States, and were enrolled through a virtual design. In the prospective study, cohorts were assigned on the basis of participant-reported clinical history obtained from a screening survey and a study questionnaire. Exposed participants had been in contact with someone with a PCR-confirmed or clinician-diagnosed COVID-19 case within 2 weeks of study entry. In the prospective study, mobile phlebotomists collected whole blood, serum and a nasopharyngeal or oropharyngeal swab from each participant. Additional blood draws and questionnaires over an approximately two-month period could optionally be provided by prospective study participants. Before DNA extraction, prospective study blood samples were shipped either frozen or at room temperature.

The rearrangement combines TRBV5-8 with TRBJ1-2, and TRBD1 matches 7 of the central bases. The clonotype comes from a woman aged 50 to 60 who had been exposed to COVID-19. The sample taken for sequencing was PBMCs or T cells enriched from blood (not recorded which). For the CDR3, the sequence is CASTVETGKTNYGYTF. The DNA sequence is given as TGTGCCAGCACCGTGGAGACAGGGAAGACTAACTATGGCTACACCTTC. Full variable domain (CDR3 extended with the reference TRBV5-8 and TRBJ1-2 proteins): EAGVTQSPTHLIKTRGQQATLRCSPISGHTSVYWYQQALGLGLQFLLWYDEGEERNRGNFPPRFSGRQFPNYSSELNVNALELEDSALYLCASTVETGKTNYGYTFGSGTRLTVV.